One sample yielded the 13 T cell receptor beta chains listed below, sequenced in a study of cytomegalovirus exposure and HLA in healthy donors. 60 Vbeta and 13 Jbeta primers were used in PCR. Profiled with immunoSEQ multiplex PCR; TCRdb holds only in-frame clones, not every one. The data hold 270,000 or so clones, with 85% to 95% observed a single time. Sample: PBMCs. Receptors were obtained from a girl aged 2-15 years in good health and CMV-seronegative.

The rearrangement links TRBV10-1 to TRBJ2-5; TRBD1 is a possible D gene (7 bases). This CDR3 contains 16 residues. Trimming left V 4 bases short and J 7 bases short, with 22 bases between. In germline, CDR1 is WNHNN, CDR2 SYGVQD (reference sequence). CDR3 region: CASSGRRDSTSGTQYF. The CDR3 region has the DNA TGCGCCAGCAGTGGACGGAGGGACAGCACAAGTGGGACCCAGTACTTC.

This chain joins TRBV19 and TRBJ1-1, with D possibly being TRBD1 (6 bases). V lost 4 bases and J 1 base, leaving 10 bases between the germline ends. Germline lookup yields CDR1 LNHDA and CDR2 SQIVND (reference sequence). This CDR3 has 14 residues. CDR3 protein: CASSSGGTNTEAFF. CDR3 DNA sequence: TGTGCCAGTAGTAGCGGGGGCACGAACACTGAAGCTTTCTTT.

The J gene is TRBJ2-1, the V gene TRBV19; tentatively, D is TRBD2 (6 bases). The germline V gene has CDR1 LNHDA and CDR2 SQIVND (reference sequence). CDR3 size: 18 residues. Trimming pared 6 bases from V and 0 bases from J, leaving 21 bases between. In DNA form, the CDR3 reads TGTGCCAGTAGCTCCCTTAATCGGGACTGGTCCTCCTACAATGAGCAGTTCTTC. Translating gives CASSSLNRDWSSYNEQFF.

CDR3 sequence reads: CASRGTGGYGYTF. The CDR3 nucleotides read TGTGCCAGCCGAGGGACAGGGGGTTATGGCTACACCTTC. The chain employs TRBV2 and TRBJ1-2; 11 bases are a match to TRBD1. Trimming removed 8 bases from V and 5 bases from J; junction bases left unmatched: 4. This CDR3 contains 13 residues. Germline V gene data show CDR1 as SNHLY and CDR2 as FYNNEI.

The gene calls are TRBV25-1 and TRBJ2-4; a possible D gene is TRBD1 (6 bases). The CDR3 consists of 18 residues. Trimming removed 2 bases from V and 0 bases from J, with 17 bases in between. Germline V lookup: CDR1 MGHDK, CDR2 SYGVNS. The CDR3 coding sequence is TGTGCCAGCAGTGAAGGCTGGACAGATTTGCTAGCCAAAAACATTCAGTACTTC. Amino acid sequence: CASSEGWTDLLAKNIQYF.

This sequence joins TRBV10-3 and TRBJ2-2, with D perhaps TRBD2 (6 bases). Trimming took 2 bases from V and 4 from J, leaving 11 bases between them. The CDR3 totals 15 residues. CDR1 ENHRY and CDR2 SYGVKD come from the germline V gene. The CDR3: CAISEVGTSTGELFF. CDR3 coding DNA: TGTGCCATCAGTGAGGTTGGGACTTCCACCGGGGAGCTGTTTTTT.

The CDR3 is CASFSGSSGRKNEQFF. The CDR3 coding sequence is TGTGCCAGCTTTTCGGGGAGTAGCGGGAGAAAAAATGAGCAGTTCTTC. This chain uses TRBV2 with TRBJ2-1; TRBD2 matches at 9 bases. Germline CDR1 is SNHLY and CDR2 is FYNNEI. This CDR3 contains 16 residues. V gave up 8 bases and J gave up 7 bases; unmatched junction bases: 15.

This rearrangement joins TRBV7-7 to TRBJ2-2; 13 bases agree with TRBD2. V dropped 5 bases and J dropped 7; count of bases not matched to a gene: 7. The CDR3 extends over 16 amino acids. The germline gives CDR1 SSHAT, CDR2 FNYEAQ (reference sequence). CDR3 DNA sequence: TGTGCCAGCAGCCCAGGACTAGCGGGAGCCGACGGGGAGCTGTTTTTT. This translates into CASSPGLAGADGELFF.

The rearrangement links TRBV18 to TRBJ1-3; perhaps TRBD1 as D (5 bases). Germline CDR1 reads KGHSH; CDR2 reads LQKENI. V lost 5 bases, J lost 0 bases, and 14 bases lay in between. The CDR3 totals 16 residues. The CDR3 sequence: CASSVLRESSGNTIYF. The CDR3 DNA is TGTGCCAGCTCAGTCCTCAGGGAAAGCTCTGGAAACACCATATATTTT.

The CDR3 DNA reads as TGTGCCAGCAGCTTCGGACAGAACGCTAACACTGAAGCTTTCTTT. As protein: CASSFGQNANTEAFF. The V gene is TRBV5-4, the J gene TRBJ1-1; the D gene is possibly TRBD1 (6 bases). Trimming cost V 2 bases and J 2 bases, with 13 bases left between them. CDR1 SGHNT and CDR2 YYREEE come from the germline V gene (reference sequence). The CDR3 runs 15 residues.

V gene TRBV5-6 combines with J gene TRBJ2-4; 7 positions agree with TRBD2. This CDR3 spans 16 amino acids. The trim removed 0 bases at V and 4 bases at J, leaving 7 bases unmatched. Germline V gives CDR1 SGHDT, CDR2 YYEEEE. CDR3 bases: TGTGCCAGCAGCTTGGGGGAGGGCCTTCTTAAAAACATTCAGTACTTC. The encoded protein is CASSLGEGLLKNIQYF.

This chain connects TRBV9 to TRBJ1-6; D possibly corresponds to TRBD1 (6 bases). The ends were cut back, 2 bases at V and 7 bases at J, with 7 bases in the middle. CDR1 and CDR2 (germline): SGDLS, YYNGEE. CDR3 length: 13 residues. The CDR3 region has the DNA TGTGCCAGCAGCGTCCAGGGGAATTCACCCCTCCACTTT. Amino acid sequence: CASSVQGNSPLHF. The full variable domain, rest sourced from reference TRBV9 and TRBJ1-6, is DSGVTQTPKHLITATGQRVTLRCSPRSGDLSVYWYQQSLDQGLQFLIQYYNGEERAKGNILERFSAQQFPDLHSELNLSSLELGDSALYFCASSVQGNSPLHFGNGTRLTVT.

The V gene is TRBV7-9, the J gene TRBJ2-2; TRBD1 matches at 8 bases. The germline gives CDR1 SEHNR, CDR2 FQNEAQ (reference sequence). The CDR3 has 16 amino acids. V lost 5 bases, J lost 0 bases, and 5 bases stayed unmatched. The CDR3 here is CASSLGTGSNTGELFF. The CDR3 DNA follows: TGTGCCAGCAGCCTCGGGACAGGCTCGAACACCGGGGAGCTGTTTTTT. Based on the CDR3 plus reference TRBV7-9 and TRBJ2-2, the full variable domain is DTGVSQNPRHKITKRGQNVTFRCDPISEHNRLYWYRQTLGQGPEFLTYFQNEAQLEKSRLLSDRFSAERPKGSFSTLEIQRTEQGDSAMYLCASSLGTGSNTGELFFGEGSRLTVL.